This T cell receptor (beta chain) derives from a study of blood T cell repertoires in COVID-19. Study overall: Italy, Spain and the United States were the sources of the convalescent and acute COVID-19 samples. PBMCs, B-cell-depleted T cells, or T cells provided the cDNA or gDNA that made up the material.

Germline V gene lookup returns CDR1 GTSNPN and CDR2 SVGIG (reference sequence). There are 15 residues in the CDR3. J gave up 3 bases and V 5 bases, and 6 bases lay outside the gene matches. Methods used by the authors: Researchers report that nucleated cell counts were estimated from reference gene primer amplification. Assay used: immunoSEQ multiplex PCR; TCRdb lists only in-frame clones, some missing. V and J calls and clone size are those listed in that table; D and trimming were worked out from the DNA. The data contain tens of thousands of clones, 70% to 90% of them singletons. The sequenced material came from peripheral blood. This TCR came from a man between 65 and 85 years old with acute or convalescent COVID-19. The chain carries TRBV30 and TRBJ2-2; 10 nucleotides line up with TRBD1. CDR3 residues: CAWAVGTGDTGELFF. The DNA of the CDR3 is TGTGCCTGGGCGGTCGGGACAGGGGACACCGGGGAGCTGTTTTTT.